The clone carrying this T cell receptor beta chain was found a few times. Its antigen is still unknown. Germline V gene sequence: CDR1 MNHEY, CDR2 SMNVEV (reference sequence). The CDR3 has 16 amino acids. The V end lost 0 bases, the J end lost 2 bases, and 13 bases lay between the germline ends. MiXCR was run by TCRdb on the reads, yielding one entry per CDR3 protein. Altogether about 920,000 distinct CDR3 sequences are present, about a third being singletons, with the ten largest covering around 15%. This entry comes from a study of T cell repertoires in cytomegalovirus infection. Study-level findings and limits: Clonotype analysis showed dominance of the ex vivo response by HLA-C-restricted CMV-specific TCR beta clonotypes.

The sample here was cultured CD8+ T cells from PBMCs, taken from culture after CMV antigen stimulation. V gene TRBV27 combines with J gene TRBJ1-2, with D uncertain. This TCR was sampled from a human donor in good health (CMV status not recorded). Some clones in this sample may be carry-over from other donors' samples. The chain's CDR3 is CASSLSTGSGNYGYTF. CDR3 bases: TGTGCCAGCAGTTTATCCACGGGATCCGGAAACTATGGCTACACCTTC.